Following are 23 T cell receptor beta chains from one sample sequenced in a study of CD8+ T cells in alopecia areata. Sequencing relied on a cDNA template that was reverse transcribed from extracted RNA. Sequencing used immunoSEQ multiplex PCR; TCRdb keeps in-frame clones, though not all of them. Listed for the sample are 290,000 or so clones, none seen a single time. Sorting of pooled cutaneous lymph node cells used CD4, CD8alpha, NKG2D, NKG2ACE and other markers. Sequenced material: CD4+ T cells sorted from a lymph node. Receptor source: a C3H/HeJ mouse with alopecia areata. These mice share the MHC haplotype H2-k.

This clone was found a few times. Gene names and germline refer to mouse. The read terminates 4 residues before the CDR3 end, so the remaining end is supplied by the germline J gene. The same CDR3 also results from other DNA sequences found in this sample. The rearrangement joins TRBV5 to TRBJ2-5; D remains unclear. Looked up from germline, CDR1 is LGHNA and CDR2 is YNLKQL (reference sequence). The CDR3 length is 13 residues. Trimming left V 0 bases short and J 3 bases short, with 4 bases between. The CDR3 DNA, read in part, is TGTGCCAGCAGCCAAGAACAGCAAGAC. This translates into CASSQEQQD. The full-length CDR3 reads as CASSQEQQDTQYF.

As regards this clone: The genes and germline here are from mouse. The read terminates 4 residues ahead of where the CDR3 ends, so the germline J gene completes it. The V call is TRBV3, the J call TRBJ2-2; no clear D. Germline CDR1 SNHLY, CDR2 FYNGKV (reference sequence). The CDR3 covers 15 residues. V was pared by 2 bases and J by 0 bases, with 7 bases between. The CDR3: CASSLKQTNTGQLYF. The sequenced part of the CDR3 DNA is TGTGCCAGCAGCTTAAAACAGACAAACACCGGG.

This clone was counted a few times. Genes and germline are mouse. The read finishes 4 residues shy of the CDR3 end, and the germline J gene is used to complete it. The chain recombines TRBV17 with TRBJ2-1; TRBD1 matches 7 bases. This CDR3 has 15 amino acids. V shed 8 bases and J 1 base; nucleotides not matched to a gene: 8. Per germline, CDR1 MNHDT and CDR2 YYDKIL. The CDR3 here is CASGARDRNYAEQFF. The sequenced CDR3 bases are TGTGCTAGCGGGGCTAGGGACAGAAACTATGCT.

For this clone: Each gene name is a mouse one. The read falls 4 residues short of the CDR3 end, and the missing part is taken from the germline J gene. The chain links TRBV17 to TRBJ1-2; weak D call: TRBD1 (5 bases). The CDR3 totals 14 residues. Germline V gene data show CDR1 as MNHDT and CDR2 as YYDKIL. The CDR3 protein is CASSSMTGGGDYTF. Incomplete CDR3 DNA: TGTGCTAGCAGTAGTATGACTGGGGGGGGC.

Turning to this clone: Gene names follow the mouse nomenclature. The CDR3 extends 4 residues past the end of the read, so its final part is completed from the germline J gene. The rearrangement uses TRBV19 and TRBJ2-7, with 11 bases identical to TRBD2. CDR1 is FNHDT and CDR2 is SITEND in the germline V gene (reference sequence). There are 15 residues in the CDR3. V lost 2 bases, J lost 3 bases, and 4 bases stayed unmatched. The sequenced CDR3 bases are TGTGCCAGCAGTATGGGGACTGGGGGACTCTAT. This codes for CASSMGTGGLY. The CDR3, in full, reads CASSMGTGGLYEQYF.

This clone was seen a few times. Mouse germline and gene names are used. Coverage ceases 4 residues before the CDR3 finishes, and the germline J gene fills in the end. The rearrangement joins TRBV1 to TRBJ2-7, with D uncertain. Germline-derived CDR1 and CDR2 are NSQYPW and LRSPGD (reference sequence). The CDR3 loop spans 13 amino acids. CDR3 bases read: TGCACCTGCAGTGCAGATGTGGTATAT. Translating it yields CTCSADVVY. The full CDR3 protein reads CTCSADVVYEQYF. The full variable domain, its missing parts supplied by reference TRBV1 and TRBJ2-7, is VTLLEQNPRWRLVPRGQAVNLRCILKNSQYPWMSWYQQDLQKQLQWLFTLRSPGDKEVKSLPGADYLATRVTDTELRLQVANMSQGRTLYCTCSADVVYEQYFGPGTRLTVL.

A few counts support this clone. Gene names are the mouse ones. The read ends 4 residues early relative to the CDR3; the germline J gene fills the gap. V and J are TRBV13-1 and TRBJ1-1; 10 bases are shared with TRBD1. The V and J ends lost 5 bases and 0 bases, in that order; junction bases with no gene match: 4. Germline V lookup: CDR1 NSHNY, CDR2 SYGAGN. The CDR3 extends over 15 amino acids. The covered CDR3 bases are TGTGCCAGCAGGGGACAGGGGCGAACAAACACA. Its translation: CASRGQGRTNT. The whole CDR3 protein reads CASRGQGRTNTEVFF.

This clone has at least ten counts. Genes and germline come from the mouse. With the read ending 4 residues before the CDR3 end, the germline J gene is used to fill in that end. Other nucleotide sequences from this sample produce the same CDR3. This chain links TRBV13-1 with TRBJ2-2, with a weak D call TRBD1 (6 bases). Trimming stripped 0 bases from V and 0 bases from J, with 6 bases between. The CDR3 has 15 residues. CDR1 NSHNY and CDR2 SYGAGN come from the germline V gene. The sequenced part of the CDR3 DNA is TGTGCCAGCAGTGATGGGACAGCAAACACCGGG. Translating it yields CASSDGTANTG. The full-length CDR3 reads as CASSDGTANTGQLYF.

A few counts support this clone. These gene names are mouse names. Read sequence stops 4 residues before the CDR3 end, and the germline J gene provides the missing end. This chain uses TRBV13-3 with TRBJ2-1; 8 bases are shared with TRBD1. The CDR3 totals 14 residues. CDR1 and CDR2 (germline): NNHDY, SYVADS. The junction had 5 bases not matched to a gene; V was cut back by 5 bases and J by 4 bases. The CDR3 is CASRTTGGYAEQFF. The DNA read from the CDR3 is TGTGCCAGCAGAACTACAGGGGGGTATGCT.

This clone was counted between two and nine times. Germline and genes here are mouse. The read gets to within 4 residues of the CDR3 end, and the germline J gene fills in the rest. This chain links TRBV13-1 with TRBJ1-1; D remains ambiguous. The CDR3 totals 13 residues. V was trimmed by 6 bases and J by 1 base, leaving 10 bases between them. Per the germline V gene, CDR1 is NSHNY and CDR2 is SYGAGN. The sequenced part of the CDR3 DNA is TGTGCCAGCACCCCACAACAAAACACA. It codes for CASTPQQNT. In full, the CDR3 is CASTPQQNTEVFF.

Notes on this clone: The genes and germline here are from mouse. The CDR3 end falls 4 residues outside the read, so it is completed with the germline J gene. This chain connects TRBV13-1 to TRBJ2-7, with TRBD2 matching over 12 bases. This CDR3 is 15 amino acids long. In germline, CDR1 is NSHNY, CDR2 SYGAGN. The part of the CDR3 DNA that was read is TGTGCCAGCAGTGATGCAAGGGACTGGGGGGAT. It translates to CASSDARDWGD. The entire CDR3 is CASSDARDWGDEQYF.

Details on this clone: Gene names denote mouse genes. The CDR3 here is CASSRRRVSNTGQLYF. The covered CDR3 bases are TGTGCTAGCAGTAGAAGGAGGGTGTCAAACACCGGG. This chain links TRBV17 with TRBJ2-2, with D unresolved. Read data end 4 residues before the CDR3 end; the end is taken from the germline J gene. V lost 2 bases, J lost 0 bases, and 10 bases lay in between. CDR3 length: 16 residues. Germline CDR1 and CDR2: MNHDT and YYDKIL. The full variable domain, with the rest looked up from reference TRBV17 and TRBJ2-2, is DTTVKQNPRYKLARVGKPVNLICSQTMNHDTMYWYQKKPNQAPKLLLFYYDKILNREADTFEKFQSSRPNNSFCSLYIGSAGLEYSAMYLCASSRRRVSNTGQLYFGEGSKLTVL.

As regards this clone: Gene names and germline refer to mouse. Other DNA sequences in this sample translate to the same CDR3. The sequenced part of the CDR3 DNA is TGTGCCAGCAGTCCAGGGGGAACA. It encodes CASSPGGT. Given in full, the CDR3 is CASSPGGTEVFF. The chain combines TRBV13-1 with TRBJ1-1, with 7 bases aligning to TRBD1. The read terminates 4 residues before the CDR3 end, so the remaining end is supplied by the germline J gene. Germline assignment: CDR1 NSHNY and CDR2 SYGAGN. This CDR3 comprises 12 residues.

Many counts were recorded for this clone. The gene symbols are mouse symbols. CDR3 residues: CASSLEGADAEQFF. The sequenced CDR3 bases are TGTGCCAGCAGCTTAGAGGGGGCTGACGCT. The chain combines TRBV3 with TRBJ2-1, with a possible D match to TRBD1 (7 bases). The sequenced fragment ends 4 residues before the CDR3 boundary, so the rest is inferred from the germline J gene. The CDR3 covers 14 residues. Germline V CDR1 and CDR2: SNHLY, FYNGKV (reference sequence).

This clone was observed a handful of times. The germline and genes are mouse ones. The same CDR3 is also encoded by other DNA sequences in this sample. CDR3 sequence reads: CASSPGGANSDYTF. CDR3 DNA, as far as it was read: TGTGCCAGCAGTCCCGGTGGTGCAAACTCC. The J gene is TRBJ1-2, the V gene TRBV19, with D unresolved. The CDR3 is cut off 4 residues early in the read; its end comes from the germline J gene. The germline CDR1 and CDR2 sequences are FNHDT and SITEND (reference sequence). The CDR3 is 14 residues long. V shed 4 bases and J shed 0 bases, with 10 bases lying between them. Combining the CDR3 with reference TRBV19 and TRBJ1-2 gives the whole variable domain GGIITQTPKFLIGQEGQKLTLKCQQNFNHDTMYWYRQDSGKGLRLIYYSITENDLQKGDLSEGYDASREKKSSFSLTVTSAQKNEMAVFLCASSPGGANSDYTFGSGTRLLVI.

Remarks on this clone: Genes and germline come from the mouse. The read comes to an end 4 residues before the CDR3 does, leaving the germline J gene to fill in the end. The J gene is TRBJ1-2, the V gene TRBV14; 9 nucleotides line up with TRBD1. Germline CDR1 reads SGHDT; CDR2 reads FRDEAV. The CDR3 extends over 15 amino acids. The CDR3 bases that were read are TGTGCCAGCAGTTTCGTGGACAGGGGTTGGTCC. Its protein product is CASSFVDRGWS. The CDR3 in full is CASSFVDRGWSDYTF.

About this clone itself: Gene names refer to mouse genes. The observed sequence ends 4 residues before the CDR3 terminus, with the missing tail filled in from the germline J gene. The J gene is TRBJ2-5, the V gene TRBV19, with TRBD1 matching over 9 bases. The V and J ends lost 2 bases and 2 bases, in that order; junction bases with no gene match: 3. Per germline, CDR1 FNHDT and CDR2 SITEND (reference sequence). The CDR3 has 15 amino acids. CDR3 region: CASSMETGGQDTQYF. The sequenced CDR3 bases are TGTGCCAGCAGTATGGAGACAGGGGGCCAAGAC.

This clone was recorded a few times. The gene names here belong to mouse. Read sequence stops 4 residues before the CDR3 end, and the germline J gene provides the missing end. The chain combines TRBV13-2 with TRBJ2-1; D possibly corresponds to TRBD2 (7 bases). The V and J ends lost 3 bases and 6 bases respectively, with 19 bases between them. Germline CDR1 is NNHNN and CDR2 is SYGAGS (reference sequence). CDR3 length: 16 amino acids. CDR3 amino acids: CASGGGRGAGLAEQFF. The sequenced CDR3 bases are TGTGCCAGCGGTGGGGGACGGGGGGCAGGCCTTGCT.

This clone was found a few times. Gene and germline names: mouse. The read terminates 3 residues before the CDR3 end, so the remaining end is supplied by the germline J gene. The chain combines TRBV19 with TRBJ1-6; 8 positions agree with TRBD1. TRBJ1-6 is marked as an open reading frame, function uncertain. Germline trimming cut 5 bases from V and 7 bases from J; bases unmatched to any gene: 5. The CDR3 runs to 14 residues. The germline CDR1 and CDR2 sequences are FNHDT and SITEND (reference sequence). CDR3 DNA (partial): TGTGCCAGCAGACGGACAGGGCAGAATTCGCCC. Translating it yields CASRRTGQNSP. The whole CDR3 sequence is CASRRTGQNSPLYF.

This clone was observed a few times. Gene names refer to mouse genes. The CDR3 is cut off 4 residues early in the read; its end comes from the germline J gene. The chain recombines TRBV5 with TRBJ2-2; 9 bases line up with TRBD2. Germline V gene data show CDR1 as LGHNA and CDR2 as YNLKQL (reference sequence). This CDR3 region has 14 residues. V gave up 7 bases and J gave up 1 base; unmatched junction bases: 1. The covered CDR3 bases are TGTGCCAGCACCTGGGGGGGAAACACCGGG. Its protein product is CASTWGGNTG. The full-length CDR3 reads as CASTWGGNTGQLYF.

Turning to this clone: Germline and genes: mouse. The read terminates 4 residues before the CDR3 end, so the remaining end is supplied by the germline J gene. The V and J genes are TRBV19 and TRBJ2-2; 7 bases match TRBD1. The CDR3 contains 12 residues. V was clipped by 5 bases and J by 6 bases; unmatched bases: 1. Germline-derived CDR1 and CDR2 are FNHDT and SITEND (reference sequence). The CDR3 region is CASRTGPGQLYF. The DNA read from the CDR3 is TGTGCCAGCAGGACAGGGCCCGGG. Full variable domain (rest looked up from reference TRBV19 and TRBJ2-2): GGIITQTPKFLIGQEGQKLTLKCQQNFNHDTMYWYRQDSGKGLRLIYYSITENDLQKGDLSEGYDASREKKSSFSLTVTSAQKNEMAVFLCASRTGPGQLYFGEGSKLTVL.

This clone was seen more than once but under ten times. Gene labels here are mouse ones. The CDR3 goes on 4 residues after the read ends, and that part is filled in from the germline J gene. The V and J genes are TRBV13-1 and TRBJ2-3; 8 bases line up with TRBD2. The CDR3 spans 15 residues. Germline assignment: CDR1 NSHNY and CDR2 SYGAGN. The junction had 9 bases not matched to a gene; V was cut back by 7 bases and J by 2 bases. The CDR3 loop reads CASRLGRDNAETLYF. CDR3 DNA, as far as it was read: TGTGCCAGCCGACTGGGGCGGGATAATGCAGAA.

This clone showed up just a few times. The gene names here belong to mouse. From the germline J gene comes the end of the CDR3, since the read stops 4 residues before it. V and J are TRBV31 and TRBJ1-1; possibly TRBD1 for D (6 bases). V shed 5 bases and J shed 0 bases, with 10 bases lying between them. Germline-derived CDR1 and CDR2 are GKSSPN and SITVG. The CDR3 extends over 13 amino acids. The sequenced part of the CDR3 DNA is TGTGCCTGGGGGGGGGCTGCAAACACA. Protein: CAWGGAANT. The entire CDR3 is CAWGGAANTEVFF. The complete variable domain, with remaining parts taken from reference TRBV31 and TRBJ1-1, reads AQTIHQWPVAEIKAVGSPLSLGCTIKGKSSPNLYWYWQATGGTLQQLFYSITVGQVESVVQLNLSASRPKDDQFILSTEKLLLSHSGFYLCAWGGAANTEVFFGKGTRLTVV.